Below, 2 T cell receptor beta chains from the same sample are listed, as sequenced in a study of blood T cell repertoires in COVID-19. Using immunoSEQ multiplex PCR, the repertoire was profiled, and TCRdb retains in-frame clones only, with some absent. The sample contains 70,000 or so clones, approximately 80% of which appear only once. Sequencing was performed on peripheral blood. These TCRs come from a man aged 50 to 60 with COVID-19, enrolled during active disease.

This chain connects TRBV9 to TRBJ1-3; 7 bases line up with TRBD1. Trimming cost V 0 bases and J 3 bases; bases outside gene matches: 9. Germline CDR1 reads SGDLS; CDR2 reads YYNGEE. This CDR3 has 17 amino acids. The CDR3 region is CASSVVPTGASGNTIYF. CDR3 nucleotide sequence: TGTGCCAGCAGCGTAGTTCCCACAGGGGCTAGTGGAAACACCATATATTTT.

V gene TRBV2 combines with J gene TRBJ2-3, with TRBD2 identical over 9 bases. Trimming removed 6 bases from V and 0 bases from J; junction bases left unmatched: 7. This CDR3 spans 16 amino acids. Germline CDR1 SNHLY, CDR2 FYNNEI. CDR3 bases: TGTGCCAGCAGGGGGGGGAGCGGGAGGAGCACAGATACGCAGTATTTT. Protein sequence: CASRGGSGRSTDTQYF.